Reported below is one TCR beta chain. Its antigen remains unknown. These data belong to a study of shared clonotypes between healthy human individuals. Overall study: The cohort comprised a couple of women and a few men. Their ages spanned 18 to 49 years. Each donor's CD4 naive and CD4 memory cells filled three plates apiece, CD8 naive two, and CD8 memory one. Study-wide results and caveats: Lower generation probabilities were found for non-shared clonotypes than for those shared by all four donors. For naive CD4 cells, approximately 4.7% of clonotypes were shared across a handful of donors.

TCRdb keeps only in-frame clones here, not all; method: immunoSEQ multiplex PCR. The sample includes hundreds of thousands of clones, around 95% of them seen just once. CD45RO-negative CD8 cells positively selected for CCR7 made up the naive population, which excluded terminally differentiated effector memory CD45RA+ cells. CDR3 size: 12 residues. Germline assignment: CDR1 SQVTM and CDR2 ANQGSEA. Between the trimmed V and J ends, which lost 3 bases and 4 bases, there was a span of 9 bases. The TCR originated in a woman in her thirties in good health. This chain connects TRBV29-1 to TRBJ1-2; D ambiguous. Sequences were obtained from naive CD8+ T cells sorted from blood. CDR3 DNA: TGCAGCGTTGACGTGGGTATCTATGGCTACACCTTC. Its protein product is CSVDVGIYGYTF.